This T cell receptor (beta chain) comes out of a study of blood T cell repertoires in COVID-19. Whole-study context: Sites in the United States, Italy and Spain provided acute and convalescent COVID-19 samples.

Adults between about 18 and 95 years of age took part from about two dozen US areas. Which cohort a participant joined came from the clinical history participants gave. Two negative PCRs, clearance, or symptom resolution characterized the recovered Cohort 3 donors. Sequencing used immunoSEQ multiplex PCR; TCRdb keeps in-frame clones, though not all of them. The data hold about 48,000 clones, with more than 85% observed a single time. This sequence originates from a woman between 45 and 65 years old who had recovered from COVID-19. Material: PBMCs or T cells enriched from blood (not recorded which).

The CDR3 reads CASSYTMDTNYGYTF. The CDR3 bases are TGTGCCAGCAGTTACACGATGGACACCAACTATGGCTACACCTTC. The chain combines TRBV6-5 with TRBJ1-2, with a tentative D call TRBD1 (5 bases). V lost 2 bases and J 2 bases, leaving 12 bases between the germline ends. The V gene's germline CDR1 is MNHEY and CDR2 SVGAGI. The length of the CDR3 is 15 residues.